This T cell receptor (beta chain) was retrieved from a study of T cell repertoires in cytomegalovirus infection. On this clonotype: The antigen is not known.

Germline CDR1 and CDR2: MDHEN and SYDVKM. This CDR3 region has 14 residues. The V and J ends lost 7 bases and 4 bases respectively, with 16 bases between them. TCRdb analysed the reads with MiXCR anew, one entry per CDR3 protein. The sample includes about 310,000 distinct CDR3 sequences, just under 25% seen only once; the top ten take about an eighth. The sequences come from cultured PBMCs, collected from culture after CMV antigen stimulation. The clonotype was recovered from a human donor in good health (CMV status not recorded). Some clones in this sample may be carry-over from other donors' samples. The gene calls are TRBV28 and TRBJ1-2; D might be TRBD1 (5 bases). The CDR3 loop is CASNSPWGGYGYTF. The CDR3 DNA reads TGTGCCAGCAACTCCCCCTGGGGGGGCTATGGCTACACCTTC.